This T cell receptor beta chain is drawn from a study of CD8 T cells in Susac syndrome. RNA was extracted with the RNeasy kit, and a quantity of roughly 0.5 to 1 ug was reverse transcribed using random hexamers. TCRdb recomputed calls from the immunoSEQ multiplex PCR reads with MiXCR, one row per CDR3 protein. The profile shows 160,000 or so distinct CDR3 sequences, approximately 94% of them singletons. V was shortened by 1 base and J by 5 bases, with 8 bases between the two germline ends. The V gene's germline CDR1 is SGHDN and CDR2 FVKESK. This CDR3 is 13 amino acids long. CD8+ and CD4+ T cells were negatively isolated; TEMRA cells were FACS-enriched.

The chain is built from TRBV14 and TRBJ1-2; unclear D gene. The sample consisted of CD4+ T cells from PBMCs. The sequence derives from a human donor with multiple sclerosis. CDR3 coding DNA: TGTGCCAGCAGCCAAGTGTTGGGGTATGGCTACACCTTC. Its protein is CASSQVLGYGYTF.